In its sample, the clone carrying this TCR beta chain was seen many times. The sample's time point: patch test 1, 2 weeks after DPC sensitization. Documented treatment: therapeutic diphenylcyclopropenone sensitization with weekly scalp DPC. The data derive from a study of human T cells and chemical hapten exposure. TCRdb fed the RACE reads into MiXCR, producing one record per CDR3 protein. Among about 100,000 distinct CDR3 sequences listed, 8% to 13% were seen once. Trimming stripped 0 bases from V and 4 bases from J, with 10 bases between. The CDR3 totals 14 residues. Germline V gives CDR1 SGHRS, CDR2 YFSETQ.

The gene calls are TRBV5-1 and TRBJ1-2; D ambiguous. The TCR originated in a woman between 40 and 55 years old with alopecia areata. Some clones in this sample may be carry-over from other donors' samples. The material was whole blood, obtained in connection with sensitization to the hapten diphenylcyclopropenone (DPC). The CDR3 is CASSLAETAYGYTF. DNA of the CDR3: TGCGCCAGCAGCTTGGCCGAGACTGCCTATGGCTACACCTTC.